The source of this T cell receptor (beta chain) is a study of T-cell memory formation after mild COVID-19. Study summary: TCR clusters largely stayed donor specific.

Whole-study results and caveats: Among CD4+ contracting clones, most were CM and EM, and CD8+ ones EMRA. Some clones that responded were present in memory (sampled pre-infection), which suggests cross-reactive memory joined.

TCRdb re-called the 5' RACE reads with MiXCR, one entry per CDR3 protein. The sample includes about 140,000 distinct CDR3 sequences, 14% to 15% seen only once; the top ten take roughly 28%. The V end was cut by 6 bases, the J end by 12 bases, with 16 bases between. The length of the CDR3 is 12 residues. The sample holds a few counts of this clonotype. No antigen is known for it. Sample: PBMCs or a T cell subset sorted from them (not recorded which). The sequence derives from an adult woman who had mild COVID-19 (a few samples of this study predate the infection). Cell type and time point are not known. The chain is built from TRBV12-3 or TRBV12-4 and TRBJ2-3; maybe TRBD2 (6 bases). DNA of the CDR3: TGTGCCAGCAGCCAGAGGACTAATTCCCAGTATTTT. Translation gives CASSQRTNSQYF.